This TCR beta chain emerged from a study of blood T cell repertoires in COVID-19. Turning to the study itself: Spain, Italy and the United States supplied samples that represented acute and convalescent COVID-19. T cells, B-cell-depleted T cells, or PBMCs provided the cDNA or gDNA that served as material.

This clone has more than one count but fewer than ten. This CDR3 is 14 amino acids long. Germline values: CDR1 SQVTM, CDR2 ANQGSEA. V was pared by 4 bases and J by 4 bases, with 6 bases of the junction left unmatched. Original methodology: Amplified reference gene primers provided the basis for estimating nucleated cell counts. Here immunoSEQ multiplex PCR was the method, and the copy in TCRdb shows in-frame clones only, minus some. That table supplies the V and J calls and clone size; D and trimming were determined from the DNA. The top ten hold 2.2% of the sample, which has approximately 120,000 clones, approximately 68% seen once.

The sequence was collected from a woman in her 70s with acute or convalescent COVID-19. The chain employs TRBV29-1 and TRBJ2-1, with 8 bases lining up with TRBD1. Sequenced material: peripheral blood. The chain's CDR3 is CSVADRVVYNEQFF. CDR3 bases: TGCAGCGTTGCGGACAGGGTGGTGTACAATGAGCAGTTCTTC.